This TCR beta chain stems from a study of T cells in localized non-small cell lung cancer. Study outcomes and limitations: Adjacent lung held a median roughly 56 of the top 100 tumor clones. Owing to sequencing of a solitary tumor region, heterogeneity cannot be discounted. Higher blood T cell density went with longer overall survival. Uninvolved adjacent lung, not tumor, had the highest T cell clonality.

TCRdb's table, derived via immunoSEQ multiplex PCR, lists solely in-frame clones and lacks some. The data hold 60,000 or so clones, with roughly 80% observed a single time. Concerning this clone itself: Its target is unknown.

Germline V gene lookup returns CDR1 KGHSY and CDR2 FQNENV. The CDR3 spans 15 residues. Trimming took 2 bases from V and 7 from J, leaving 14 bases between them. V gene TRBV16 combines with J gene TRBJ1-4; tentative D call: TRBD1 (5 bases). The sequences come from PBMCs, collected before any cancer treatment. The receptor comes from a man aged 35 to 70 with stage II lung adenocarcinoma. The CDR3 loop is CASSQREGPVEKLFF. The CDR3 nucleotides read TGTGCCAGCAGCCAAAGGGAGGGGCCCGTTGAAAAACTGTTTTTT. The complete variable domain, with remaining parts taken from reference TRBV16 and TRBJ1-4, reads GEEVAQTPKHLVRGEGQKAKLYCAPIKGHSYVFWYQQVLKNEFKFLISFQNENVFDETGMPKERFSAKCLPNSPCSLEIQATKLEDSAVYFCASSQREGPVEKLFFGSGTQLSVL.